The 11 T cell receptor beta chains presented below share a single source sample, sequenced in a study of blood T cell repertoires in COVID-19. Here immunoSEQ multiplex PCR was the method, and the copy in TCRdb shows in-frame clones only, minus some. The top ten hold about 1.7% of the sample, which has around 300,000 clones, 89% seen once. Input material: PBMCs or T cells enriched from blood (not recorded which). The receptors here all came from a woman aged 40 to 50 who had recovered from COVID-19.

The J gene is TRBJ2-7, the V gene TRBV18, with TRBD2 as a possible D gene (5 bases). V dropped 6 bases and J dropped 2 bases, with 20 bases sitting between them. The CDR3 has 16 residues. CDR1 and CDR2 from the germline V gene are KGHSH and LQKENI. The CDR3: CASSLRSGKGAYEQYF. CDR3 DNA: TGTGCCAGCTCTCTTCGGAGCGGAAAGGGAGCCTACGAGCAGTACTTC.

This clone was found a few times. The gene calls are TRBV2 and TRBJ1-1; TRBD1 might be the D (6 bases). Trimming removed 3 bases at V and 5 bases at J, with 10 bases between. Germline assignment: CDR1 SNHLY and CDR2 FYNNEI. The CDR3 totals 13 residues. The CDR3 nucleotides read TGTGCCAGCAGTGATGACAGGACGACTGAAGCTTTCTTT. Encoded protein: CASSDDRTTEAFF.

J is TRBJ1-5 and V is TRBV19; D not certain. Germline-derived CDR1 and CDR2 are LNHDA and SQIVND (reference sequence). This CDR3 is 16 amino acids long. V was clipped by 3 bases and J by 0 bases, with 12 bases between them. Here the CDR3 DNA reads TGTGCCAGTAGTATCGTTCAGTTTTATAGCAATCAGCCCCAGCATTTT. As protein: CASSIVQFYSNQPQHF. Full variable domain (missing parts from reference TRBV19 and TRBJ1-5): DGGITQSPKYLFRKEGQNVTLSCEQNLNHDAMYWYRQDPGQGLRLIYYSQIVNDFQKGDIAEGYSVSREKKESFPLTVTSAQKNPTAFYLCASSIVQFYSNQPQHFGDGTRLSIL.

The chain has TRBV21-1 and TRBJ2-7; the D call TRBD1 from the table was never checked on the DNA. TRBV21-1 is labeled a pseudogene. The CDR3 runs 16 residues. In nucleotides, the CDR3 is TGTGCCAGCAGCACAGAGACGGGACAGGGGAGCTACGAGCAGTACTTC. Translated: CASSTETGQGSYEQYF.

V gene TRBV7-2 combines with J gene TRBJ1-2; possible D gene TRBD1, 6 bases. V gave up 0 bases and J gave up 4 bases, with 9 bases separating them. The CDR3 totals 14 residues. The germline gives CDR1 SGHTA, CDR2 FQGNSA. CDR3 amino acids: CASSLAGAIYGYTF. The CDR3 DNA follows: TGTGCCAGCAGCTTAGCGGGGGCGATCTATGGCTACACCTTC.

The chain employs TRBV12-5 and TRBJ2-2; 7 positions agree with TRBD1. Germline loops: CDR1 LGHNT, CDR2 FRNRAP. The CDR3 totals 18 residues. Trimming removed 5 bases from V and 3 bases from J; junction bases left unmatched: 15. Written as DNA, the CDR3 is TGTGCTAGTGGTCCACCAAACCGACAGGGTTTCCACACCGGGGAGCTGTTTTTT. The encoded protein is CASGPPNRQGFHTGELFF. Looking up the rest from reference TRBV12-5 and TRBJ2-2 gives the full variable domain: DARVTQTPRHKVTEMGQEVTMRCQPILGHNTVFWYRQTMMQGLELLAYFRNRAPLDDSGMPKDRFSAEMPDATLATLKIQPSEPRDSAVYFCASGPPNRQGFHTGELFFGEGSRLTVL.

This clone was recorded once. V is TRBV19 and J is TRBJ2-2, with TRBD1 matching over 7 bases. V trimming: 5 bases; J trimming: 8 bases; junction bases outside the gene matches: 11. This CDR3 region has 15 residues. Per germline, CDR1 LNHDA and CDR2 SQIVND (reference sequence). The CDR3 nucleotides read TGTGCCAGTAGTCCGGTCAATACAGGGGCGGGGGAGCTGTTTTTT. This gives the protein CASSPVNTGAGELFF.

The chain carries TRBV5-1 and TRBJ1-4; D is possibly TRBD1 (6 bases). Germline V gene lookup returns CDR1 SGHRS and CDR2 YFSETQ. V gave up 1 base and J gave up 0 bases, with 13 bases separating them. The CDR3 is 17 residues long. The CDR3 reads CASSLNPPGATNEKLFF. DNA for the CDR3: TGCGCCAGCAGCTTGAACCCCCCAGGGGCAACTAATGAAAAACTGTTTTTT.

This sequence joins TRBV30 and TRBJ2-5; D remains unclear. V was pared by 5 bases and J by 0 bases, with 7 bases between. The CDR3 sequence is 12 residues long. Germline CDR1 and CDR2: GTSNPN and SVGIG (reference sequence). The CDR3 region has the DNA TGTGCCTGGGGAGCCTACCAAGAGACCCAGTACTTC. Its protein product is CAWGAYQETQYF.

A remark on this clone: This sequence may be a read error, since a much larger clone differs from it by one base. The same CDR3 is also encoded by other DNA sequences in this sample. The V gene is TRBV3-1 (or the pseudogene TRBV3-2), the J gene TRBJ2-5, with D maybe TRBD2 (5 bases). The ends were cut back, 2 bases at V and 1 base at J, with 11 bases in the middle. Germline lookup yields CDR1 LGHDT and CDR2 YNNKEL (reference sequence). This CDR3 region has 15 residues. The CDR3 sequence is CASSQTRNSQETQYF. The CDR3 nucleotides read TGTGCCAGCAGCCAAACTAGGAACAGCCAAGAGACCCAGTACTTC.

The chain employs TRBV5-4 and TRBJ1-5; the D gene is possibly TRBD1 (5 bases). V lost 4 bases and J 1 base, leaving 12 bases between the germline ends. The CDR3 is 15 residues long. The germline CDR1 and CDR2 sequences are SGHNT and YYREEE (reference sequence). CDR3 protein: CASSPGPGSNQPQHF. CDR3 coding DNA: TGTGCCAGCAGCCCTGGACCAGGGAGCAATCAGCCCCAGCATTTT.